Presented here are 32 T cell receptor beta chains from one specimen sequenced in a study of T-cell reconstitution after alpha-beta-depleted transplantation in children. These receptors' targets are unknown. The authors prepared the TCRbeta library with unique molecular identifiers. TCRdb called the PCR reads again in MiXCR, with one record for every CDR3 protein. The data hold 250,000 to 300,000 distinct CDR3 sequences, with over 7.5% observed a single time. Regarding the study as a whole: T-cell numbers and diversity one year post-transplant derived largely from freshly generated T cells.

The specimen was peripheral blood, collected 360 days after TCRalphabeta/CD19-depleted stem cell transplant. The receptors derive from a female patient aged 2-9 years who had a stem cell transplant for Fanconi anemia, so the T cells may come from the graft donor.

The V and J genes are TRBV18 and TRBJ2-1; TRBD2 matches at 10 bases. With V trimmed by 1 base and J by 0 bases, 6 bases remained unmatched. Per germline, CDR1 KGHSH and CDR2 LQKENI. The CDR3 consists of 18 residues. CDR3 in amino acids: CASSPLSGGPSSYNEQFF. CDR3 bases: TGTGCCAGCTCACCACTTAGCGGGGGGCCGAGCTCCTACAATGAGCAGTTCTTC.

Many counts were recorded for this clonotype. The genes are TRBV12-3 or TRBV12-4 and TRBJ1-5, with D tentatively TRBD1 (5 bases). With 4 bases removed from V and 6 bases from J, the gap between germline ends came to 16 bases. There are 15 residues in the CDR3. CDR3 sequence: CASSWGRSGGQPQHF. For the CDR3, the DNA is TGTGCCAGCAGTTGGGGCAGGAGTGGAGGTCAGCCCCAGCATTTT.

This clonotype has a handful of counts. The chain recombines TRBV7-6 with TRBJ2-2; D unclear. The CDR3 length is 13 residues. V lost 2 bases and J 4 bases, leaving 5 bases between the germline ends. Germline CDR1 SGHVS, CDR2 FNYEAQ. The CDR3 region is CASSLLVTGELFF. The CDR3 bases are TGTGCCAGCAGCTTACTTGTCACCGGGGAGCTGTTTTTT.

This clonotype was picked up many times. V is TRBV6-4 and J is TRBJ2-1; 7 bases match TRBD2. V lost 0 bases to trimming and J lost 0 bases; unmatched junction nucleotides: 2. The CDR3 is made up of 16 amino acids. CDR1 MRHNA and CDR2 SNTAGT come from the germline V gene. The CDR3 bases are TGTGCCAGCAGTGACTCTAGCGGGCACTCCTACAATGAGCAGTTCTTC. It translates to CASSDSSGHSYNEQFF.

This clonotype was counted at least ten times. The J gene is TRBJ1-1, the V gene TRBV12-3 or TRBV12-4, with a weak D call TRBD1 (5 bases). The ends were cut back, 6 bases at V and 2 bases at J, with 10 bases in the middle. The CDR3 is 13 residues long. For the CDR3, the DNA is TGTGCCAGCAGGGGCGGACAAAACACTGAAGCTTTCTTT. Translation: CASRGGQNTEAFF.

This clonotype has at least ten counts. In DNA form, the CDR3 reads TGTGCCAGCAGTCTCATTGGGGCGGGGCAGTTCTTC. Translating it yields CASSLIGAGQFF. This chain uses TRBV27 with TRBJ2-1; D may match TRBD1 or TRBD2 (5 bases each). Germline CDR1 is MNHEY and CDR2 is SMNVEV (reference sequence). The CDR3 spans 12 residues. With 5 bases removed from V and 12 bases from J, the gap between germline ends came to 14 bases.

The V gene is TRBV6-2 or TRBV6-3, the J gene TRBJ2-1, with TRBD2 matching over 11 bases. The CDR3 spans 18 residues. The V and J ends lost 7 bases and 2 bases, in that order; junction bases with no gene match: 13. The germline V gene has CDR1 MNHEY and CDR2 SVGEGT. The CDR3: CASTSPGLADSPYNEQFF. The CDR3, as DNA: TGTGCCAGCACTTCGCCGGGACTAGCGGACTCCCCCTACAATGAGCAGTTCTTC.

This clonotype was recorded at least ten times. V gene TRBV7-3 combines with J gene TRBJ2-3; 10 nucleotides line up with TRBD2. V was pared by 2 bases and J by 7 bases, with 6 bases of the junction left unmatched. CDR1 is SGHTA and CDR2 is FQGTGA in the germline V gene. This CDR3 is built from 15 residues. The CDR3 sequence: CASSLASSGGHTQYF. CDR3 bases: TGTGCCAGCAGCTTAGCGTCTAGCGGGGGACATACGCAGTATTTT.

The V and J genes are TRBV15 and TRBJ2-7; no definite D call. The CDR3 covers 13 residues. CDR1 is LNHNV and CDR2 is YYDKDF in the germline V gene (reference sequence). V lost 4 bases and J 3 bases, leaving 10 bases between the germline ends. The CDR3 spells CATSIGIGYEQYF. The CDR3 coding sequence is TGTGCCACCAGCATAGGGATCGGCTACGAGCAGTACTTC.

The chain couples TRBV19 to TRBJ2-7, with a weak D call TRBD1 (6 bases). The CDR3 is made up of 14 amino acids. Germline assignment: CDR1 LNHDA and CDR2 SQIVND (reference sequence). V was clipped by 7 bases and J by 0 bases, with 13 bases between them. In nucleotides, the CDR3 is TGTGCCAGTACCCGGACAGCAAACTCCTACGAGCAGTACTTC. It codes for CASTRTANSYEQYF.

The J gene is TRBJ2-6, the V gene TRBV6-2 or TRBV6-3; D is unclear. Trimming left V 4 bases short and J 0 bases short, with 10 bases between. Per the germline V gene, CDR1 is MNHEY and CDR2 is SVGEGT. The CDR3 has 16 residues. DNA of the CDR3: TGTGCCAGCAGTTGGCTCAGGTTCTCTGGGGCCAACGTCCTGACTTTC. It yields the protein CASSWLRFSGANVLTF.

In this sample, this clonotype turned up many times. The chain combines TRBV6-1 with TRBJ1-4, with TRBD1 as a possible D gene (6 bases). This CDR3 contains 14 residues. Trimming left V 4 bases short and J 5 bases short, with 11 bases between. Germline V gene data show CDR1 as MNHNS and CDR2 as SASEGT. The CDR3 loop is CASSVTGRNEKLFF. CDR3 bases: TGTGCCAGCAGTGTTACAGGGAGGAATGAAAAACTGTTTTTT.

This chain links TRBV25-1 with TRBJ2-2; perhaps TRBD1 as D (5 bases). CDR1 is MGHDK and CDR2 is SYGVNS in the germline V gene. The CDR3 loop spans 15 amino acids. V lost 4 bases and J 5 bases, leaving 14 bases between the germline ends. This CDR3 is CASSGLGPWTGELFF. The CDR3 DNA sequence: TGTGCCAGCAGTGGATTGGGGCCGTGGACCGGGGAGCTGTTTTTT.

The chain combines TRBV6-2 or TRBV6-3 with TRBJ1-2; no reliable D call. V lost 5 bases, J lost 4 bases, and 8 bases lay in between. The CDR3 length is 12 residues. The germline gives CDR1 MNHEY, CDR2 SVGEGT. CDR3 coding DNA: TGTGCCAGCAGTCCAGTAACCTATGGCTACACCTTC. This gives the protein CASSPVTYGYTF.

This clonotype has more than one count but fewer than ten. CDR3 in amino acids: CASRLAGGNEQYF. DNA of the CDR3: TGTGCCAGCAGACTAGCGGGAGGTAACGAGCAGTACTTC. V gene TRBV2 combines with J gene TRBJ2-7; 12 bases map to TRBD2. Germline V gene data show CDR1 as SNHLY and CDR2 as FYNNEI. The V and J ends lost 6 bases and 5 bases, in that order; junction bases with no gene match: 2. The CDR3 runs 13 residues.

The CDR3: CASRDRLAILGEQFF. CDR3 nucleotides: TGTGCCAGCAGGGATAGACTAGCCATTTTAGGTGAGCAGTTCTTC. V is TRBV2 and J is TRBJ2-1, with 7 bases identical to TRBD2. CDR3 length: 15 amino acids. Germline loops: CDR1 SNHLY, CDR2 FYNNEI. V gave up 6 bases and J gave up 9 bases; unmatched junction bases: 14.

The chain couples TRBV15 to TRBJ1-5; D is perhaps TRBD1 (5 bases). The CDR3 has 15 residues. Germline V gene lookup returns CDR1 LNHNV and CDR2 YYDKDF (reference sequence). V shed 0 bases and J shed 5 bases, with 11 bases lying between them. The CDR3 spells CATSREGTGDQPQHF. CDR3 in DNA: TGTGCCACCAGCAGAGAAGGAACAGGAGATCAGCCCCAGCATTTT.

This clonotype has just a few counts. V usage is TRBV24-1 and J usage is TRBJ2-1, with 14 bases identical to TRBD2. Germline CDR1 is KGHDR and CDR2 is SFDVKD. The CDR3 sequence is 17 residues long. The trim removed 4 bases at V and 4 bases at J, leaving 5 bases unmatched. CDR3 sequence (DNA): TGTGCCACCAGTGAATCCGGGACTAGCGGGGGTTACAATGAGCAGTTCTTC. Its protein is CATSESGTSGGYNEQFF.

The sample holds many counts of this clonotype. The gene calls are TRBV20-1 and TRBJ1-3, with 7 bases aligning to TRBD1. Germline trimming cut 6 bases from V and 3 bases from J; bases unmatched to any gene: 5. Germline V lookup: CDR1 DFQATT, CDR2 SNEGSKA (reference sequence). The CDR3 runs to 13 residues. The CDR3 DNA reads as TGCAGTGCCTCCACAGGGGATGGAAACACCATATATTTT. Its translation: CSASTGDGNTIYF.

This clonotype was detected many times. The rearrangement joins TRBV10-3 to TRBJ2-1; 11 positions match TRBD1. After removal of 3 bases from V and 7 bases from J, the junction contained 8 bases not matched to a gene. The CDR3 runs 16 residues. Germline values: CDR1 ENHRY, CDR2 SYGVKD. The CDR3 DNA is TGTGCCATCAGTGACGCGGACAGGGGGCCAGGGAATGAGCAGTTCTTC. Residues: CAISDADRGPGNEQFF.

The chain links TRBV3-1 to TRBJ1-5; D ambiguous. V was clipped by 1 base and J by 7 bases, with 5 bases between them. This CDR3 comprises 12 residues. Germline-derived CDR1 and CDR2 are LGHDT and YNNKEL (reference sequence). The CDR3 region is CASSQGMQPQHF. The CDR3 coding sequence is TGTGCCAGCAGCCAAGGTATGCAGCCCCAGCATTTT. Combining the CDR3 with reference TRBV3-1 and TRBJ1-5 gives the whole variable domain DTAVSQTPKYLVTQMGNDKSIKCEQNLGHDTMYWYKQDSKKFLKIMFSYNNKELIINETVPNRFSPKSPDKAHLNLHINSLELGDSAVYFCASSQGMQPQHFGDGTRLSIL.

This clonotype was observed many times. CDR3 DNA sequence: TGCAGCGTTGGGACAGTGTACCAAGAGACCCAGTACTTC. Protein product: CSVGTVYQETQYF. The J gene is TRBJ2-5, the V gene TRBV29-1, with D possibly matching TRBD1 (6 bases). The V gene's germline CDR1 is SQVTM and CDR2 ANQGSEA. The CDR3 sequence is 13 residues long. V gave up 4 bases and J gave up 0 bases, with 9 bases separating them.

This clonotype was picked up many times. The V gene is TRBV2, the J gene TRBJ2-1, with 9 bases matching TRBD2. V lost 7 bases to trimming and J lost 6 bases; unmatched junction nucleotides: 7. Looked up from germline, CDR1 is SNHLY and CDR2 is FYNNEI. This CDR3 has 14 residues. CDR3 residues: CASTGGRATNEQFF. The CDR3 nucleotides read TGTGCCAGCACGGGCGGGAGGGCCACCAATGAGCAGTTCTTC.

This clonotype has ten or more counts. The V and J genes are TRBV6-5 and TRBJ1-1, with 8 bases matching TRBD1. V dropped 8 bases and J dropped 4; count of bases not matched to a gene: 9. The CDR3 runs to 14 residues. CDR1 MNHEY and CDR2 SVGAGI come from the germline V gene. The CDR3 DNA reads TGTGCCAGCTCGGGAAGAACAGGGGGCACTGAAGCTTTCTTT. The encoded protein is CASSGRTGGTEAFF.

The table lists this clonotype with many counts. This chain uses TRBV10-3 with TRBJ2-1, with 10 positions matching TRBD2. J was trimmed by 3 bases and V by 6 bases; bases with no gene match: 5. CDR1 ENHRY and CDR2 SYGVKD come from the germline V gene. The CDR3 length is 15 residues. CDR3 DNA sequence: TGTGCCATCAGCAAAAGCGGGGGGGACTACAATGAGCAGTTCTTC. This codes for CAISKSGGDYNEQFF.

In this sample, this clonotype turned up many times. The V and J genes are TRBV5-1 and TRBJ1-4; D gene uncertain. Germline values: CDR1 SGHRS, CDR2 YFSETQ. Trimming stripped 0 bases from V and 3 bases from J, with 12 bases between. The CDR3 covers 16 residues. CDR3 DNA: TGCGCCAGCAGCTTGGCCATCACAGCACCTAATGAAAAACTGTTTTTT. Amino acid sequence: CASSLAITAPNEKLFF.

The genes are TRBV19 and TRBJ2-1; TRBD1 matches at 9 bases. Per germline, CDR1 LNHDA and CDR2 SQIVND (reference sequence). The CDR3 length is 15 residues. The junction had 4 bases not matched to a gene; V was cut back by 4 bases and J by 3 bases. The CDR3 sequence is CASSRGTGNYNEQFF. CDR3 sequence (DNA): TGTGCCAGTAGTAGAGGGACAGGGAACTACAATGAGCAGTTCTTC.

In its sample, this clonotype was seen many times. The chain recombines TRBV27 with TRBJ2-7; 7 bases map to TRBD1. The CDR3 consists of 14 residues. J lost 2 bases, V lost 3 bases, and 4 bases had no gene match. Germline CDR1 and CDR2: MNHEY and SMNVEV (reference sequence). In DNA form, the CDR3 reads TGTGCCAGCAGTTTGGGGACAGCCCCCTACGAGCAGTACTTC. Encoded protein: CASSLGTAPYEQYF.

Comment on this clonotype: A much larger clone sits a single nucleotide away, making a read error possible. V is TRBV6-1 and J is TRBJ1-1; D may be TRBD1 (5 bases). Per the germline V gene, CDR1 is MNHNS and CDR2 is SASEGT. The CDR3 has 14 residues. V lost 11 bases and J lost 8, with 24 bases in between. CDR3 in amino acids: CACTLLIGTGEAFF. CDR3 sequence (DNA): TGTGCCTGCACCCTTCTAATTGGGACCGGGGAAGCTTTCTTT.

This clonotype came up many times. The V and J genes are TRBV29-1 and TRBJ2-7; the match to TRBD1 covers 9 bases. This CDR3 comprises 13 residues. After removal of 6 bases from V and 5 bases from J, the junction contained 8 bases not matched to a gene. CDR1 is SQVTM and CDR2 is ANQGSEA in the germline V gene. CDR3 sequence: CSVRGQGVDEQYF. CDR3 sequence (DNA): TGCAGCGTGAGGGGACAGGGAGTGGACGAGCAGTACTTC.

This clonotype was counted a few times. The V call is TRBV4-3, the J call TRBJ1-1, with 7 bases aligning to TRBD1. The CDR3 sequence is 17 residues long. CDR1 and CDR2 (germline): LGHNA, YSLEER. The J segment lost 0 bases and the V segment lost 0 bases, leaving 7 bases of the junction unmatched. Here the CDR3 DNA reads TGCGCCAGCAGCCAAGATTTGGGACAGATTATGAACACTGAAGCTTTCTTT. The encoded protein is CASSQDLGQIMNTEAFF.

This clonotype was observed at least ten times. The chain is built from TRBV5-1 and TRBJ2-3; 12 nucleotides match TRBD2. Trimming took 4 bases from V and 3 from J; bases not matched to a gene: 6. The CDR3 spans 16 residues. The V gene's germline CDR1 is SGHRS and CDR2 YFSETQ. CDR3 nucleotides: TGCGCCAGCAGCCTAGACGGACTAGCGGGGACAGATACGCAGTATTTT. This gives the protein CASSLDGLAGTDTQYF.